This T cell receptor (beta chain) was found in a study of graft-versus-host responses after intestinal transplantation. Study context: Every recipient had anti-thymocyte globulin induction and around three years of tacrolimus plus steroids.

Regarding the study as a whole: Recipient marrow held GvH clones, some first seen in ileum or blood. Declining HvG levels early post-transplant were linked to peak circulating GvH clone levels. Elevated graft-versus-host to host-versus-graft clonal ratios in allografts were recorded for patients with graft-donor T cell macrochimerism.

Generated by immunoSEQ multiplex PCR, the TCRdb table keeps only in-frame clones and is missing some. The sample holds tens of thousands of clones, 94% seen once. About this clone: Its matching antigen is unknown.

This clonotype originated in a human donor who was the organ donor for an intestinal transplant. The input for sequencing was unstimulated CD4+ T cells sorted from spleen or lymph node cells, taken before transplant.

The CDR3 here is CASSYRSDTYEQYF. CDR3 nucleotide sequence: TGTGCCAGCAGTTACCGATCGGATACCTACGAGCAGTACTTC. The chain recombines TRBV6-7 with TRBJ2-7, with D hard to call. TRBV6-7 is filed as an ORF, its function uncertain. The V end was cut by 2 bases, the J end by 2 bases, with 10 bases between. The CDR3 extends over 14 amino acids.